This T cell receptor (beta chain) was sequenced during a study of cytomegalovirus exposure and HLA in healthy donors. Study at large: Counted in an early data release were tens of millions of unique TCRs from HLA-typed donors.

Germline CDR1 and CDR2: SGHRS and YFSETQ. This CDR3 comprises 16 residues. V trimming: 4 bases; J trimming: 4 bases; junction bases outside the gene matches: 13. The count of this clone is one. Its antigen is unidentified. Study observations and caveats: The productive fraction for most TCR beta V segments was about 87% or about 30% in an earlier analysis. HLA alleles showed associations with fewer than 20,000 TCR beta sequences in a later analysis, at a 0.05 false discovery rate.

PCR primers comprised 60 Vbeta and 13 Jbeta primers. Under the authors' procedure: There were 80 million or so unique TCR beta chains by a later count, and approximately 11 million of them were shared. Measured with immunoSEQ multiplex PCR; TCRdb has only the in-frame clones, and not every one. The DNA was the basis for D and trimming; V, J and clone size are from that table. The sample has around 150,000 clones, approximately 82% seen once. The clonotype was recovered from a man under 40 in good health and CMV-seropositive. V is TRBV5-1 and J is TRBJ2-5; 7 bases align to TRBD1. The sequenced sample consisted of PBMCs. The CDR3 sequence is CASSPYQTGPGETQYF. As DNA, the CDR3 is TGCGCCAGCAGCCCATATCAGACAGGGCCCGGAGAGACCCAGTACTTC.